This T cell receptor beta chain was identified in a study of cytomegalovirus exposure and HLA in healthy donors (dated by TCRdb to about 2017). Context from the whole study: An earlier analysis of about 530 of the donors reported approximately 280 Gb of sequence data and roughly 120 million unique TCR beta sequences obtained from some 200 million T cells. Approximately 310 gigabases of sequencing data and approximately 85 million unique TCR sequences were included in an early release covering under 650 HLA-typed donors. Of the approximately 400 genotyped donors, 81% were placed in the genetic ancestry cluster associated with self-reported Caucasian donors. The study was designed to test whether signatures of past pathogen exposure could be identified by cataloging public T cell receptors. The study used immunosequencing to profile the T cell repertoires of 670 or so subjects and linked those repertoires to cytomegalovirus serostatus. Besides the first cohort of 500 to 700 subjects, a separate validation cohort made up of 90 to 150 different subjects was used. The study combined high-throughput TCR immunosequencing, statistical association of individual TCRs with disease status, and machine learning to predict cytomegalovirus infection status. A later analysis re-analyzed previously published TCR beta repertoires from 666 donors and added high-resolution HLA genotyping to study TCR occurrence patterns. Rather than using new phenotypic data, the later analysis identified candidate immune exposures from TCR beta sequences and from how often those sequences occurred across donors. An earlier analysis of 587 of the donors applied high-throughput TCR beta sequencing to assess whether each TCR beta V gene segment acted as functional or pseudogenic. Donor age, sex, ethnicity and CMV serostatus were collected together with the repertoire data. Genome-wide SNP genotypes for about 65% of the roughly 700 donors were used in a later genetic analysis, which treated that subset as a discovery cohort. Every discovery cohort repertoire had been produced on one sequencing platform. Both class I and class II loci were covered by HLA typing, at four-digit resolution. Typing coverage differed by locus: A, B, C, DRB1 and DQB1 were typed in roughly 629-640 donors, DQA1 in about 510, DPA1 in around 610, and DPB1 in roughly 470. Four or five DR-DQ haplotypes were treated as single units for association and clustering because of strong linkage in the cohort. Among about 360 genotyped donors of the cohort, an average of around 240,000 unique TCR beta nucleotide sequences were sequenced per donor, roughly 18% of them non-productive.

What the work shows at the level of the full study, not this receptor alone: Roughly uniform sequencing depth across donors was assumed in presence/absence analyses, although this assumption may not hold. Assigning TCR associations to individual alleles was difficult when HLA alleles, especially DR and DQ, strongly co-occurred. Because HLA typing was unavailable for some donors at each locus, only the typed subset was used in association tests. Seventeen rarely observed V segments, including chromosome 9 orphons, were excluded from the earlier analysis of just under 600 of the donors because counts were too low. The authors suggested that the approach could potentially be extended to other disease states and immunological phenotypes. The study listed 150 to 200 TCR beta chains as associated with cytomegalovirus. A later analysis found that TCR association rates varied across HLA loci, with DRB1 alleles showing the most associated TCRs and HLA-C alleles the fewest. Linkage disequilibrium might explain the correlated functional status among segregating V segments, but an unknown experimental factor could not be excluded. In both the original and validation cohorts, the classifier was reported to diagnose cytomegalovirus status with high specificity and sensitivity. Most TCR sequences were seen in very few donors, while some public TCRs were found in many individuals. A further reported finding was that TCR beta sequences accurately predicted the HLA-A and HLA-B alleles for most subjects in the first cohort. A few of the identified cytomegalovirus-associated TCR beta chains were confirmed in vitro to be specific for cytomegalovirus antigens. CMV serostatus was the only immune exposure information available for the cohort. This cohort had only TCR beta chains sequenced, and the lack of alpha or paired-chain data limited which features could be detected. In an earlier analysis of approximately 590 of the donors, most TCR beta V segments were observed in productive rearrangements about 90% or about 30% of the time, broadly matching IMGT annotations. Some IMGT-functional V segments, including TRBV6-2 and TRBV6-3, could not be told apart with the 87-base-pair reads, so those segments were excluded. At a false discovery rate of 0.05, a later analysis linked under 20,000 TCR beta sequences to specific HLA alleles. Compared with the 666-donor mean, donors in an Asian-associated ancestry cluster had fewer N-insertions in productive TCRs, according to a later genetic analysis. A cluster of highly shared sequence variants was judged likely to represent a technical artifact of the sequencing pipeline. Several of the top co-occurrence clusters appeared to be linked to parvovirus B19, influenza, CMV and Epstein-Barr virus, according to a later analysis. A later analysis found that most CMV-associated TCR beta chains appeared HLA-restricted, with HLA associations seemingly driven largely by CMV exposure. An association between a missense DCLRE1C variant and V-gene and J-gene trimming of TCR beta chains was found in a later genetic analysis and replicated in an independent cohort. Compared with equally common non-associated chains, HLA-associated TCR beta chains in a later analysis were more clonally expanded and had lower generation probabilities.

In this sample, this clone turned up a few times. It lacks a known antigen. Per-nucleotide qualities are absent, and no much larger clonotype sits a single base away. In total, 500 to 700 healthy bone marrow donors made up the cohort. Cohort members were all nominally healthy when sampled, although unrecorded immune exposures were likely present. The donor was CMV seronegative and belonged to the group of around 350 seronegative cohort members. Each donor provided a peripheral blood sample, and peripheral blood mononuclear cells were used for TCR beta sequencing. The Qiagen DNeasy Blood Extraction Kit was used to extract genomic DNA from the blood cell samples. Deletion took 3 bases off V and 0 bases off J, with a span of 11 bases between the germline ends. The CDR3 holds 15 amino acids from the cysteine to the phenylalanine. The DNA shown is the 45-base CDR3, in frame from base 1. Reading the germline V gene gives CDR1 KGHSH and CDR2 LQKENI.

The library was produced with the immunoSEQ multiplex PCR assay. For the multiplex PCR, a mixture combining 60 forward primers for TCR Vbeta segments and 13 reverse primers for TCR Jbeta segments was used. The CDR3 region of rearranged TCR beta genes was amplified from genomic DNA with a multiplex PCR assay. Amplified TCR beta libraries were sequenced as 87-base-pair reads on the Illumina HiSeq System. Per the authors' processing: In a later analysis, 80 million or so unique TCR beta chains were counted across the 666 repertoires, and roughly 11 million of these chains were shared by at least two donors. Raw reads were error-corrected and collapsed into unique sequences by a nearest-neighbor algorithm in which closely related sequences were merged to remove PCR and sequencing errors. V, D and J gene segments were assigned by aligning CDR3 sequences to IMGT reference sequences. For a sequence to be retained, at least a six-nucleotide match to both a V gene segment and a J gene segment was required. A rearrangement was called productive if the CDR3 had no stop codons and remained in frame with V and J, and every other rearrangement was called non-productive. Following IMGT convention, CDR3 was defined as the stretch from the second conserved V-encoded cysteine to the conserved J-encoded phenylalanine. The earlier analysis of some 580 of the donors excluded any sequence lacking an unambiguous match to a single V gene segment. An earlier analysis of about 600 of the donors called V segments functional above 56.7% productive rearrangements and segregating when the between-donor standard deviation exceeded 5%. A statistical classification framework was built for diagnosing cytomegalovirus status from the catalog of TCR beta chain sequences. A later analysis assigned V and J genes by comparing TCR nucleotide sequences with IMGT/GENE-DB human TR gene sequences. The TCRdist pipeline was used in a later analysis to assign CDR3 sequences and most-parsimonious VDJ recombination scenarios. In a later analysis, every TCR beta chain was defined by the combination of its CDR3 amino acid sequence and its V-gene family, and reads without a unique V-gene family were dropped. To address suspected cross-contamination and a sequencing artifact, a later analysis removed several hundred highly shared, low-generation-probability nucleotide sequences. In a later analysis, a clonal expansion index for each public chain was calculated from normalized within-repertoire ranks of inferred template counts. In a later analysis, generation probabilities were computed using a VDJ recombination model fitted to out-of-frame rearrangements, and the results were checked against IGoR. A later analysis scored TCR-TCR, TCR-HLA and TCR-CMV co-occurrence with hypergeometric tests, applying a repertoire-size bias correction to TCR pairs. In a later analysis, false discovery rates were estimated by permuting HLA or CMV assignments 20 times. In a later analysis, co-occurring TCRs were grouped using DBSCAN, with TCRdist sequence similarity added in when clustering inside HLA-allele-positive subsets. For co-occurrence clustering, repertoires with fewer than 30,000 or more than 120,000 public chains were excluded, along with 5 or 6 repertoires with anomalous nucleotide sharing. Imported from immuneACCESS, the table was reduced by TCRdb to in-frame sequences with V and J called. These copies leave out some clones; in studies compared against another copy, an unresolved V gene accounts for under half, and the cause of the remainder is not known. V and J calls and clone size follow that table, whereas D and trimming were derived from the DNA. The sample contains about 160,000 clones, roughly four fifths of them found a single time. Around 2.5% of the sample belongs to the ten largest clones.

The rearrangement combines TRBV18 with TRBJ1-1; too little of a D gene remains to name it. Specimen: PBMCs. The clonotype comes from a female donor in good health and CMV-seronegative. The CDR3 amino acid sequence is: CASSPTRPLNTEAFF. Here is the DNA: TGTGCCAGCTCACCGACACGCCCGTTGAACACTGAAGCTTTCTTT.